Described below is a single TCR beta chain sequence and its context. Its antigen is not known. This entry belongs to a study of CD8 T cell repertoires and HIV-1 epitope variants. Study as a whole: Controls were a CMV, EBV and flu pool, Ebola AY9, and no peptide. Equal numbers of autologous T cell-negative cells presented antigen to enriched T cells.

Sequencing used immunoSEQ multiplex PCR; TCRdb keeps in-frame clones, though not all of them. Of several thousand clones listed, 55% to 65% are singletons. Germline V CDR1 and CDR2: MDHEN, SYDVKM. The CDR3 runs to 13 residues. V dropped 5 bases and J dropped 4 bases, with 12 bases sitting between them. This clonotype originated in a male donor with HIV. V is TRBV28 and J is TRBJ2-7, with D possibly TRBD2 on 6 matching bases. Sequenced material: cultured CD8+ T cells derived from PBMCs. CDR3: CASSPTLAYEQYF. CDR3 nucleotides: TGTGCCAGCAGTCCCACACTAGCTTACGAGCAGTACTTC.